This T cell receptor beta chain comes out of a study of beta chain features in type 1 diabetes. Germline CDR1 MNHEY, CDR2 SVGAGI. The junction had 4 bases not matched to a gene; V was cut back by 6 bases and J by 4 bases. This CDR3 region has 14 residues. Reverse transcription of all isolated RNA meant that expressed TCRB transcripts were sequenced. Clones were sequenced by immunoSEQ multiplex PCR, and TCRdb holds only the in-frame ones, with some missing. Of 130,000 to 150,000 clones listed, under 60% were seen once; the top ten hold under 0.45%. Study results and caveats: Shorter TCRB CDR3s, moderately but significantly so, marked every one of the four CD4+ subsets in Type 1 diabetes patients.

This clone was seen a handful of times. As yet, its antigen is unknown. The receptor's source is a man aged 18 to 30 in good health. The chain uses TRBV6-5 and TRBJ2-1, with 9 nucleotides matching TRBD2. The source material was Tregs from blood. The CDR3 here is CASRESGRYNEQFF. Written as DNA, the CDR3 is TGTGCCAGCAGAGAGAGCGGGAGGTACAATGAGCAGTTCTTC.